One sample yielded the 14 T cell receptor beta chains listed below, sequenced in a study of OX40 agonist ivuxolimab in advanced cancers. The table came from immunoSEQ multiplex PCR; TCRdb's copy has only in-frame clones and leaves some out. Of 80,000 to 95,000 clones listed, 87% are singletons. The sample in question was CD4+ or CD8+ T cells sorted from blood, obtained in a trial of the OX40 agonist ivuxolimab. These receptors originate from an adult with an advanced solid tumor such as melanoma, head and neck, liver or kidney cancer.

In its sample, this clone was seen a few times. V is TRBV7-2 and J is TRBJ1-1; 11 bases fit TRBD1. The germline V gene has CDR1 SGHTA and CDR2 FQGNSA. The CDR3 extends over 18 amino acids. J lost 10 bases, V lost 0 bases, and 16 bases had no gene match. As DNA, the CDR3 is TGTGCCAGCAGCTTAGCGCTAATATTCGGACAGGGGGCGGGCGGAGCTTTCTTT. It specifies CASSLALIFGQGAGGAFF.

This chain links TRBV7-6 with TRBJ2-7; D unresolved. This CDR3 has 11 residues. CDR1 and CDR2 from the germline V gene are SGHVS and FNYEAQ. V lost 2 bases to trimming and J lost 7 bases, with 6 bases between them. CDR3 sequence: CASSLSQEQYF. Here the CDR3 DNA reads TGTGCCAGCAGCTTAAGTCAAGAGCAGTACTTC.

The V and J genes are TRBV5-4 and TRBJ2-3; D is perhaps TRBD2 (5 bases). Germline V lookup: CDR1 SGHNT, CDR2 YYREEE (reference sequence). Trimming removed 3 bases from V and 6 bases from J, with 14 bases in between. This CDR3 is 14 amino acids long. The CDR3 DNA sequence: TGTGCCAGCAGCTCCTTATCAGCGGTGGATACGCAGTATTTT. Residues: CASSSLSAVDTQYF. The whole variable domain, remainder taken from reference TRBV5-4 and TRBJ2-3, is ETGVTQSPTHLIKTRGQQVTLRCSSQSGHNTVSWYQQALGQGPQFIFQYYREEENGRGNFPPRFSGLQFPNYSSELNVNALELDDSALYLCASSSLSAVDTQYFGPGTRLTVL.

V is TRBV7-9 and J is TRBJ2-5, with D tentatively TRBD1 or TRBD2 (5 bases each). CDR1 is SEHNR, CDR2 FQNEAQ, per germline (reference sequence). The V end lost 5 bases, the J end lost 5 bases, and 18 bases lay between the germline ends. CDR3 length: 15 residues. CDR3: CASSPGTSLSETQYF. Here the CDR3 DNA reads TGTGCCAGCAGCCCGGGGACGTCCTTAAGTGAGACCCAGTACTTC.

This chain links TRBV18 with TRBJ1-4; TRBD1 is a possible D gene (5 bases). Germline CDR1 reads KGHSH; CDR2 reads LQKENI. V lost 6 bases, J lost 8 bases, and 19 bases lay in between. The CDR3 runs to 15 residues. CDR3 coding DNA: TGTGCCAGCTCCCAACCGGGAGCGGGGCACGAAAAACTGTTTTTT. As protein: CASSQPGAGHEKLFF. Together with reference TRBV18 and TRBJ1-4, the CDR3 gives the full variable domain: NAGVMQNPRHLVRRRGQEARLRCSPMKGHSHVYWYRQLPEEGLKFMVYLQKENIIDESGMPKERFSAEFPKEGPSILRIQQVVRGDSAAYFCASSQPGAGHEKLFFGSGTQLSVL.

CDR3 residues: CASSLGRYAGYGYTF. CDR3 nucleotides: TGTGCCAGTAGCTTAGGCCGATACGCGGGCTATGGCTACACCTTC. The rearrangement links TRBV19 to TRBJ1-2; D not certain. The CDR3 runs 15 residues. CDR1 and CDR2 from the germline V gene are LNHDA and SQIVND (reference sequence). The ends were cut back, 6 bases at V and 4 bases at J, with 18 bases in the middle.

The chain carries TRBV9 and TRBJ2-5; 9 nucleotides align to TRBD2. The CDR3 is made up of 17 amino acids. V dropped 4 bases and J dropped 4; count of bases not matched to a gene: 14. CDR1 is SGDLS, CDR2 YYNGEE, per germline. The chain's CDR3 is CASSPGGLAGIGETQYF. CDR3 DNA sequence: TGTGCCAGCAGCCCAGGGGGGCTAGCGGGAATCGGAGAGACCCAGTACTTC.

The rearrangement uses TRBV7-2 and TRBJ2-7, with 8 bases identical to TRBD1. This CDR3 is built from 14 residues. In germline, CDR1 is SGHTA, CDR2 FQGNSA. V was pared by 7 bases and J by 5 bases, with 10 bases of the junction left unmatched. The CDR3 region is CASTSAGGFDEQYF. CDR3 in DNA: TGTGCCAGCACCTCAGCAGGGGGCTTCGACGAGCAGTACTTC.

The chain is built from TRBV7-3 and TRBJ2-5; TRBD2 matches at 8 bases. CDR1 and CDR2 from the germline V gene are SGHTA and FQGTGA. There are 15 residues in the CDR3. With V trimmed by 4 bases and J by 1 base, 5 bases remained unmatched. The CDR3 DNA reads TGTGCCAGCAGCTGGGAAGGGACTAGCCAAGAGACCCAGTACTTC. Translation gives CASSWEGTSQETQYF.

V and J are TRBV19 and TRBJ1-3, with D possibly being TRBD1 (5 bases). The CDR3 loop spans 14 amino acids. The V and J ends lost 9 bases and 6 bases respectively, with 18 bases between them. Per the germline V gene, CDR1 is LNHDA and CDR2 is SQIVND (reference sequence). In DNA, the CDR3 is TGTGCCAGCGGGGACCCCGGACGGAAAAACACCATATATTTT. Protein sequence: CASGDPGRKNTIYF. Based on the CDR3 plus reference TRBV19 and TRBJ1-3, the full variable domain is DGGITQSPKYLFRKEGQNVTLSCEQNLNHDAMYWYRQDPGQGLRLIYYSQIVNDFQKGDIAEGYSVSREKKESFPLTVTSAQKNPTAFYLCASGDPGRKNTIYFGEGSWLTVV.

This clone was observed a few times. The chain couples TRBV7-9 to TRBJ1-1; 9 nucleotides agree with TRBD1. Trimming at V came to 9 bases and at J to 7 bases, leaving 6 bases not matched to a gene. The germline gives CDR1 SEHNR, CDR2 FQNEAQ (reference sequence). The CDR3 is made up of 12 amino acids. For the CDR3, the DNA is TGTGCCAGTGGAGGGACAGGGAATGAAGCTTTCTTT. Protein product: CASGGTGNEAFF.

The chain links TRBV7-2 to TRBJ1-2, with TRBD1 matching 7 bases. Per germline, CDR1 SGHTA and CDR2 FQGNSA. V dropped 5 bases and J dropped 5; count of bases not matched to a gene: 5. The CDR3 extends over 13 amino acids. The CDR3 reads CASSLGQVYGYTF. The DNA for the CDR3 is TGTGCCAGCAGCCTAGGACAGGTTTATGGCTACACCTTC.

In its sample, this clone is medium-sized. The rearrangement links TRBV19 to TRBJ1-4, with D possibly being TRBD1 (6 bases). Trimming pared 6 bases from V and 8 bases from J, leaving 19 bases between. The CDR3 runs 15 residues. The germline CDR1 and CDR2 sequences are LNHDA and SQIVND (reference sequence). The CDR3 DNA is TGTGCCAGTAGCCCAATCGGACAGAGGGGGGAAAAACTGTTTTTT. Translated: CASSPIGQRGEKLFF.

V is TRBV9 and J is TRBJ2-2; either TRBD1 or TRBD2 may fit D (5 bases each). CDR1 is SGDLS, CDR2 YYNGEE, per germline. V shed 2 bases and J shed 1 base, with 9 bases lying between them. The CDR3 length is 15 residues. DNA of the CDR3: TGTGCCAGCAGCGTTGGGGGATTGAACACCGGGGAGCTGTTTTTT. It encodes CASSVGGLNTGELFF.